The 15 T cell receptor beta chains below were found in one sample sequenced in a study of shared T cell receptors in the human thymus. This table comes from immunoSEQ multiplex PCR, and its TCRdb copy is limited to in-frame clones, with some not included. The repertoire holds about 500,000 clones, with 70% to 80% as singletons. The data were also submitted as part of a second study, on human thymus T cells.

The sequencing input was thymocytes. Receptor source: a boy under two years old with a congenital heart defect.

Only a few counts were recorded for this clone. The chain couples TRBV28 to TRBJ2-7; 7 positions match TRBD2. Trimming took 6 bases from V and 7 from J; bases not matched to a gene: 9. Germline V gives CDR1 MDHEN, CDR2 SYDVKM. The CDR3 runs to 13 residues. The CDR3 here is CASRDPGLTEQYF. Here the CDR3 DNA reads TGTGCCAGCAGGGATCCGGGACTAACAGAGCAGTACTTC.

The chain couples TRBV28 to TRBJ2-7; 9 positions agree with TRBD2. Germline V lookup: CDR1 MDHEN, CDR2 SYDVKM. This CDR3 spans 16 amino acids. After removal of 2 bases from V and 4 bases from J, the junction contained 9 bases not matched to a gene. CDR3 sequence reads: CASSLGSGRGLYEQYF. CDR3 nucleotides: TGTGCCAGCAGTTTAGGTAGCGGGAGAGGGTTGTACGAGCAGTACTTC.

The CDR3, as DNA: TGTGCCAGCAGCCAAGTAGACAGGTTACAAGAGACCCAGTACTTC. It is translated as CASSQVDRLQETQYF. The rearrangement links TRBV14 to TRBJ2-5; TRBD1 might be the D (6 bases). V was trimmed by 1 base and J by 2 bases, leaving 11 bases between them. Germline CDR1 and CDR2: SGHDN and FVKESK. This CDR3 is built from 15 residues.

In this sample, this clone turned up a few times. J is TRBJ2-2 and V is TRBV28; D gene ambiguous. The CDR3 is made up of 16 amino acids. The V end was cut by 3 bases, the J end by 0 bases, with 11 bases between. Per the germline V gene, CDR1 is MDHEN and CDR2 is SYDVKM. CDR3 in amino acids: CASSFFGSANTGELFF. The CDR3, as DNA: TGTGCCAGCAGTTTCTTTGGAAGCGCGAACACCGGGGAGCTGTTTTTT.

The chain is built from TRBV10-3 and TRBJ2-7, with TRBD2 identical over 10 bases. CDR1 is ENHRY, CDR2 SYGVKD, per germline. Unmatched junction bases numbered 8, after V lost 6 bases and J lost 0 bases. The CDR3 has 16 residues. The CDR3 spells CAIRRRTSGNSYEQYF. As DNA, the CDR3 is TGTGCCATCAGGAGGAGAACTAGCGGGAACTCCTACGAGCAGTACTTC.

In DNA, the CDR3 is TGTGCCAGCACCCCGGGGGGTCACTACGAGCAGTACTTC. This translates into CASTPGGHYEQYF. The chain links TRBV6-6 to TRBJ2-7; 7 bases align to TRBD2. J lost 3 bases, V lost 7 bases, and 6 bases had no gene match. CDR3 length: 13 residues. Germline CDR1 is MNHNY and CDR2 is SVGAGI (reference sequence).

V usage is TRBV27 and J usage is TRBJ2-5; 10 bases are shared with TRBD1. V shed 6 bases, J shed 1 base, and the junction held 5 bases outside the gene matches. There are 15 residues in the CDR3. Germline CDR1 MNHEY, CDR2 SMNVEV (reference sequence). This CDR3 reads CASRLRDRGQETQYF. The CDR3 nucleotides read TGTGCCAGCAGGCTCCGGGACAGGGGCCAAGAGACCCAGTACTTC.

This chain links TRBV5-4 with TRBJ1-5; D perhaps matches TRBD1 (6 bases). V dropped 1 base and J dropped 2 bases, with 19 bases sitting between them. Looked up from germline, CDR1 is SGHNT and CDR2 is YYREEE (reference sequence). CDR3 length: 18 amino acids. CDR3: CASSLRSDRGGGNQPQHF. CDR3 sequence (DNA): TGTGCCAGCAGCTTGAGGTCCGATAGAGGGGGGGGCAATCAGCCCCAGCATTTT.

The chain joins TRBV7-2 to TRBJ2-7, with D maybe TRBD2 (7 bases). From germline, CDR1 is SGHTA and CDR2 FQGNSA. V gave up 6 bases and J gave up 3 bases, with 15 bases separating them. The CDR3 runs to 14 residues. The CDR3 sequence is CASRRGGSHYEQYF. The CDR3 DNA reads TGTGCCAGCAGGAGGGGGGGCTCTCACTACGAGCAGTACTTC. Using reference TRBV7-2 and TRBJ2-7 for the parts outside the CDR3, the full variable domain is GAGVSQSPSNKVTEKGKDVELRCDPISGHTALYWYRQSLGQGLEFLIYFQGNSAPDKSGLPSDRFSAERTGGSVSTLTIQRTQQEDSAVYLCASRRGGSHYEQYFGPGTRLTVT.

The rearrangement joins TRBV19 to TRBJ2-4; possibly TRBD2 for D (5 bases). Germline values: CDR1 LNHDA, CDR2 SQIVND (reference sequence). The CDR3 spans 20 residues. V was cut by 4 bases and J by 5 bases, with 30 bases left in between. This chain's CDR3 is CASSTPRPRNRLAGQNIQYF. The CDR3 nucleotides read TGTGCCAGTAGTACCCCCCGTCCCCGAAATAGGCTAGCCGGTCAAAACATTCAGTACTTC.

The chain combines TRBV5-1 with TRBJ2-3; 7 bases are shared with TRBD2. CDR3 length: 16 residues. The trim removed 0 bases at V and 2 bases at J, leaving 6 bases unmatched. CDR1 and CDR2 from the germline V gene are SGHRS and YFSETQ. CDR3 bases: TGCGCCAGCAGCTTGGTATGGGAGGGGCCCACAGATACGCAGTATTTT. As protein: CASSLVWEGPTDTQYF.

The chain combines TRBV5-6 with TRBJ2-5, with D maybe TRBD1 (5 bases). Germline V gene data show CDR1 as SGHDT and CDR2 as YYEEEE. The V end was cut by 4 bases, the J end by 4 bases, with 5 bases between. This CDR3 has 11 amino acids. This CDR3 is CASSRGETQYF. CDR3 bases: TGTGCCAGCAGCAGGGGAGAGACCCAGTACTTC.

The chain carries TRBV19 and TRBJ1-1; D is unresolved. The CDR3 loop spans 12 amino acids. Per germline, CDR1 LNHDA and CDR2 SQIVND (reference sequence). V shed 6 bases and J shed 11 bases, with 16 bases lying between them. The CDR3 nucleotides are TGTGCCAGTAGGTCCATCCTCGGGGAGGCTTTCTTT. Residues: CASRSILGEAFF.

The J gene is TRBJ2-1, the V gene TRBV6-1, with 11 nucleotides matching TRBD2. The CDR3 consists of 16 residues. Losses at the gene ends were 4 bases for V and 6 bases for J; bases not matched to a gene: 8. The V gene's germline CDR1 is MNHNS and CDR2 SASEGT. The CDR3 protein is CASSGATSGKINEQFF. CDR3 nucleotides: TGTGCCAGCAGTGGGGCGACTAGCGGGAAAATCAATGAGCAGTTCTTC.

V gene TRBV19 combines with J gene TRBJ2-2; 11 bases fit TRBD2. Germline-derived CDR1 and CDR2 are LNHDA and SQIVND (reference sequence). This CDR3 is 17 amino acids long. After removal of 6 bases from V and 7 bases from J, the junction contained 13 bases not matched to a gene. The chain's CDR3 is CASRITSGSMFGGELFF. The CDR3 nucleotides read TGTGCCAGTAGAATAACTAGCGGGAGTATGTTTGGCGGGGAGCTGTTTTTT.